Listed below are T cell receptor beta chains from one sample, sequenced in a study of T-cell memory formation after mild COVID-19. From the 5' RACE reads, TCRdb called clonotypes with MiXCR, one entry per CDR3 protein. The sample has roughly 190,000 distinct CDR3 sequences, roughly a tenth seen once. Sequenced: PBMCs or a T cell subset sorted from them (not recorded which). The receptor source for this set is a man aged 18 to 29 who had mild COVID-19 (a few samples of this study predate the infection). Cell type and time point are not known. Both conserved end residues are part of each CDR3. Fields, in order: V gene, J gene, CDR3 protein.

v_gene: TRBV5-6
j_gene: TRBJ1-1
CDR3aa: CASSVDIDTEAFF

v_gene: TRBV4-2
j_gene: TRBJ2-5
CDR3aa: CASSQDFGRGQETQYF

v_gene: TRBV6-6
j_gene: TRBJ1-1
CDR3aa: CASRLRTSTTEAFF

v_gene: TRBV4-3
j_gene: TRBJ2-5
CDR3aa: CASSRKTGSQETQYF

v_gene: TRBV11-2
j_gene: TRBJ1-1
CDR3aa: CASRHTGTEAFF

v_gene: TRBV18
j_gene: TRBJ2-5
CDR3aa: CASSPPAGASTQYF

v_gene: TRBV3-1
j_gene: TRBJ2-7
CDR3aa: CASSQVGQHEQYF

v_gene: TRBV6-5
j_gene: TRBJ1-5
CDR3aa: CASSRHRGEEPQHF

v_gene: TRBV6-5
j_gene: TRBJ1-2
CDR3aa: CASRAGTRGDYGYTF

v_gene: TRBV11-2
j_gene: TRBJ2-4
CDR3aa: CASSLEVAGRGIQYF

v_gene: TRBV4-3
j_gene: TRBJ1-6
CDR3aa: CASSQDEAGVNNSPLHF

v_gene: TRBV4-2
j_gene: TRBJ2-2
CDR3aa: CASSPSGGRFTGELFF

v_gene: TRBV7-9
j_gene: TRBJ2-2
CDR3aa: CASRFTGLAAGELFF

v_gene: TRBV7-2
j_gene: TRBJ1-2
CDR3aa: CASSSPTGYFYGYTF

v_gene: TRBV19
j_gene: TRBJ1-2
CDR3aa: CASAWTGSGYTF

v_gene: TRBV12-3/TRBV12-4
j_gene: TRBJ1-5
CDR3aa: CASSYGEGQPQHF

v_gene: TRBV7-9
j_gene: TRBJ2-1
CDR3aa: CASSSSTPRPSSYNEQFF

v_gene: TRBV7-2
j_gene: TRBJ2-3
CDR3aa: CASSSERGVRTQYF

v_gene: TRBV12-3/TRBV12-4
j_gene: TRBJ1-2
CDR3aa: CASREGQAYGYTF

v_gene: TRBV11-2
j_gene: TRBJ2-2
CDR3aa: CASSIRTPRSGELFF

v_gene: TRBV7-6
j_gene: TRBJ1-3
CDR3aa: CASSLYGTRSTGNTIYF

v_gene: TRBV20-1
j_gene: TRBJ1-3
CDR3aa: CSAMGGIFDSGNTIYF

v_gene: TRBV9
j_gene: TRBJ2-3
CDR3aa: CASSVGSDTQYF

v_gene: TRBV6-5
j_gene: TRBJ2-7
CDR3aa: CASSYQPSEEYEQYF

v_gene: TRBV7-2
j_gene: TRBJ1-6
CDR3aa: CASSEGGAPYNSPLHF

v_gene: TRBV7-2
j_gene: TRBJ1-2
CDR3aa: CASSPTPGNYGYTF

v_gene: TRBV7-2
j_gene: TRBJ2-1
CDR3aa: CASSFLGGAPEQFF

v_gene: TRBV3-1
j_gene: TRBJ1-2
CDR3aa: CASSQAAGPYTF

v_gene: TRBV7-2
j_gene: TRBJ1-2
CDR3aa: CASSATQYYGYTF

v_gene: TRBV20-1
j_gene: TRBJ2-4
CDR3aa: CSAARGTGENIQYF

v_gene: TRBV28
j_gene: TRBJ2-5
CDR3aa: CASSPPGGVETQYF

v_gene: TRBV27
j_gene: TRBJ1-5
CDR3aa: CASSLNQGARNQPQHF

v_gene: TRBV14
j_gene: TRBJ1-2
CDR3aa: CASSLDRANGYTF

v_gene: TRBV5-1
j_gene: TRBJ2-5
CDR3aa: CASSVGGIYQETQYF

v_gene: TRBV20-1
j_gene: TRBJ1-5
CDR3aa: CSARTAGSHQPQHF

v_gene: TRBV6-5
j_gene: TRBJ1-1
CDR3aa: CASSYSTSTGNTEAFF

v_gene: TRBV7-3
j_gene: TRBJ1-6
CDR3aa: CASSAGGQGRSPLHF

v_gene: TRBV7-2
j_gene: TRBJ1-1
CDR3aa: CASSSDSFGTEAFF

v_gene: TRBV7-9
j_gene: TRBJ1-2
CDR3aa: CASSLAGGPHGYTF

v_gene: TRBV12-3/TRBV12-4
j_gene: TRBJ1-2
CDR3aa: CASSLRNGYTF